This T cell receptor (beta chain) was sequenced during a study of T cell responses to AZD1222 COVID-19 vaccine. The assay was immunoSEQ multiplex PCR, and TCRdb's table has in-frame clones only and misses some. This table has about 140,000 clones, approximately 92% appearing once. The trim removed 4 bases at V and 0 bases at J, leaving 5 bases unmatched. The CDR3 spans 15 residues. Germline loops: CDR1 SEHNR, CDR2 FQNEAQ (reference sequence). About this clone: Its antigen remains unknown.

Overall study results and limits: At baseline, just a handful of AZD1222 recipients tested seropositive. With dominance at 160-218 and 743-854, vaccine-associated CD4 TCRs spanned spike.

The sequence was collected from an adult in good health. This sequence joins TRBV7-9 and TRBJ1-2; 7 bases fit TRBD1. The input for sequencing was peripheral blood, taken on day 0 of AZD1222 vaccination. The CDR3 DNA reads TGTGCCAGCAGCTACGGGACAGACCCTAACTATGGCTACACCTTC. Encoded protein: CASSYGTDPNYGYTF. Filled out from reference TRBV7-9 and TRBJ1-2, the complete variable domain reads DTGVSQNPRHKITKRGQNVTFRCDPISEHNRLYWYRQTLGQGPEFLTYFQNEAQLEKSRLLSDRFSAERPKGSFSTLEIQRTEQGDSAMYLCASSYGTDPNYGYTFGSGTRLTVV.